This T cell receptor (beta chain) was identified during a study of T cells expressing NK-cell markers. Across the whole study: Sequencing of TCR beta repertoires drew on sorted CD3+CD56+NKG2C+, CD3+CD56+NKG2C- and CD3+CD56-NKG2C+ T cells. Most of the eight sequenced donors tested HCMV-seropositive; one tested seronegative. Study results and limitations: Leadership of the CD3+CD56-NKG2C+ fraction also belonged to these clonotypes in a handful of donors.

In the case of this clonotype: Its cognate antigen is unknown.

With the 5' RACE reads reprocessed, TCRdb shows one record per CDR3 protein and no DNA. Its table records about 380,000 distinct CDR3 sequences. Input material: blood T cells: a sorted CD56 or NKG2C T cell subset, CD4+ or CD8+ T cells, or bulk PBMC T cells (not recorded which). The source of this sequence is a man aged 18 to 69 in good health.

This CDR3 is CSAPQGDSYGYTF. The chain has TRBV20-1 and TRBJ1-2; TCRdb's D call of TRBD1 is untestable without DNA. This CDR3 has 13 residues. CDR1 is DFQATT, CDR2 SNEGSKA, per germline (reference sequence).